The next 21 T cell receptor beta chains were all read from a single sample in a study of shared clonotypes between healthy human individuals. TCRdb's copy holds only in-frame clones and misses some; the assay was immunoSEQ multiplex PCR. The table shows roughly 2.6 million clones, with roughly 92% occurring only once. Specimen: naive CD4+ T cells sorted from blood. The subset denotes: CD45RA+ positively selected. The origin of the receptors is a young man in good health.

The chain recombines TRBV5-1 with TRBJ1-1; D is unresolved. Germline lookup yields CDR1 SGHRS and CDR2 YFSETQ. The CDR3 length is 14 residues. Trimming left V 4 bases short and J 1 base short, with 11 bases between. CDR3 bases: TGCGCCAGCAGCCCCCAGGTAGCGAACACTGAAGCTTTCTTT. Its protein is CASSPQVANTEAFF.

The chain is built from TRBV7-2 and TRBJ2-2, with D perhaps matching TRBD1 (6 bases). This CDR3 is built from 16 residues. Germline V CDR1 and CDR2: SGHTA, FQGNSA. V was clipped by 1 base and J by 4 bases, with 13 bases between them. Written as DNA, the CDR3 is TGTGCCAGCAGCTTAGTGGGGGCGCGGGTCACCGGGGAGCTGTTTTTT. Amino acid sequence: CASSLVGARVTGELFF.

The chain has TRBV5-1 and TRBJ1-2; no firm D call. V was trimmed by 1 base and J by 5 bases, leaving 6 bases between them. CDR3 length: 12 residues. Germline assignment: CDR1 SGHRS and CDR2 YFSETQ. The CDR3 is CASSLWGYGYTF. The CDR3 nucleotides are TGCGCCAGCAGCTTGTGGGGATATGGCTACACCTTC.

V gene TRBV2 combines with J gene TRBJ1-4; D remains ambiguous. Germline-derived CDR1 and CDR2 are SNHLY and FYNNEI. Trimming removed 4 bases at V and 4 bases at J, with 13 bases between. CDR3 length equals 15 residues. Here the CDR3 DNA reads TGTGCCAGCAGTGGCGTGACTTATATTAATGAAAAACTGTTTTTT. Its translation: CASSGVTYINEKLFF.

This clone turned up a few times. The rearrangement uses TRBV9 and TRBJ1-2; D remains unclear. The germline CDR1 and CDR2 sequences are SGDLS and YYNGEE. V was trimmed by 3 bases and J by 5 bases, leaving 5 bases between them. This CDR3 contains 11 residues. The CDR3 here is CASSDKYGYTF. The CDR3, as DNA: TGTGCCAGCAGCGACAAATATGGCTACACCTTC.

V is TRBV28 and J is TRBJ1-2; D may be TRBD1 (5 bases). Germline V gene lookup returns CDR1 MDHEN and CDR2 SYDVKM. This CDR3 region has 14 residues. V lost 5 bases and J lost 7, with 17 bases in between. The CDR3 loop reads CASSPRGVGRGYTF. The CDR3 coding sequence is TGTGCCAGCAGTCCCCGGGGGGTCGGTCGTGGCTACACCTTC.

This chain connects TRBV10-3 to TRBJ1-3; D is ambiguous. V lost 5 bases, J lost 3 bases, and 11 bases lay in between. This CDR3 region has 14 residues. Per germline, CDR1 ENHRY and CDR2 SYGVKD. CDR3 sequence: CAISIAVGGNTIYF. CDR3 nucleotide sequence: TGTGCCATCAGTATCGCAGTGGGTGGAAACACCATATATTTT.

The V and J genes are TRBV4-1 and TRBJ2-2; TRBD2 aligns across 10 bases. This CDR3 comprises 16 residues. The V gene end was trimmed by 2 bases and the J gene end by 2 bases; junction bases not matched to a gene: 2. CDR1 and CDR2 (germline): MGHRA, YSYEKL. CDR3 coding DNA: TGCGCCAGCAGCCAACAACTAGCGGGAAACACCGGGGAGCTGTTTTTT. The encoded protein is CASSQQLAGNTGELFF.

The chain joins TRBV13 to TRBJ2-5; 12 nucleotides align to TRBD2. The germline V gene has CDR1 PRHDT and CDR2 FYEKMQ (reference sequence). Trimming took 5 bases from V and 2 from J; bases not matched to a gene: 6. This CDR3 has 16 amino acids. CDR3 in DNA: TGTGCCAGCAGCCTCACTAGCGGGGGGCAACAAGAGACCCAGTACTTC. It is translated as CASSLTSGGQQETQYF.

The V call is TRBV4-3, the J call TRBJ2-7, with TRBD2 matching over 13 bases. The length of the CDR3 is 15 residues. V was clipped by 1 base and J by 4 bases; unmatched bases: 1. CDR1 is LGHNA, CDR2 YSLEER, per germline. This CDR3 is CASSQGLAGGYEQYF. The DNA of the CDR3 is TGCGCCAGCAGCCAAGGACTAGCGGGGGGTTACGAGCAGTACTTC.

This chain links TRBV5-1 with TRBJ2-2, with 10 positions matching TRBD1. Germline lookup yields CDR1 SGHRS and CDR2 YFSETQ. The CDR3 covers 16 residues. V was clipped by 4 bases and J by 3 bases; unmatched bases: 6. The CDR3 nucleotides are TGCGCCAGCAGCCCGACGGGACAGGGGCACACCGGGGAGCTGTTTTTT. It codes for CASSPTGQGHTGELFF.

V is TRBV2 and J is TRBJ2-7; 10 bases map to TRBD1. From germline, CDR1 is SNHLY and CDR2 FYNNEI. CDR3 length: 15 residues. V lost 6 bases to trimming and J lost 5 bases; unmatched junction nucleotides: 10. CDR3 sequence (DNA): TGTGCCAGCAGCCCGTCCGGGACAGGGGCAGACGAGCAGTACTTC. Translation gives CASSPSGTGADEQYF.

V usage is TRBV11-2 and J usage is TRBJ2-1, with TRBD1 as a possible D gene (6 bases). CDR3 length: 16 residues. CDR1 is SGHAT and CDR2 is FQNNGV in the germline V gene. V lost 4 bases to trimming and J lost 9 bases, with 22 bases between them. The CDR3 DNA follows: TGTGCCAGCAGCTGGGGTGGGACAAGGAGGAGTCCTGAGCAGTTCTTC. It specifies CASSWGGTRRSPEQFF. The variable domain in full, completed from reference TRBV11-2 and TRBJ2-1, reads EAGVAQSPRYKIIEKRQSVAFWCNPISGHATLYWYQQILGQGPKLLIQFQNNGVVDDSQLPKDRFSAERLKGVDSTLKIQPAKLEDSAVYLCASSWGGTRRSPEQFFGPGTRLTVL.

Details on this clone: Compared with germline, one end of the junction differs, possibly owing to a read error. This same CDR3 is encoded by further DNA sequences in the sample. The chain combines TRBV7-7 with TRBJ2-1, with D possibly TRBD2 on 6 matching bases. Per the germline V gene, CDR1 is SSHAT and CDR2 is FNYEAQ (reference sequence). The CDR3 runs 16 residues. Here the CDR3 reads CASSPGTSGSYNEQFF. The CDR3 DNA is TGTGCTAGCAGCCCAGGGACTTCGGGGTCCTACAATGAGCAGTTCTTC.

This clone has just a few counts. J is TRBJ1-5 and V is TRBV30, with TRBD1 as a possible D gene (6 bases). The CDR3 totals 14 residues. Deletions cut 2 bases from V and 4 bases from J, with 12 bases between. CDR1 and CDR2 (germline): GTSNPN, SVGIG (reference sequence). The CDR3, as DNA: TGTGCCTGGAGTCCCCTAGGGGGGAATCAGCCCCAGCATTTT. It yields the protein CAWSPLGGNQPQHF.

This chain links TRBV12-5 with TRBJ2-1; D is possibly TRBD1 (6 bases). This CDR3 has 17 residues. The germline V gene encodes CDR1 LGHNT and CDR2 FRNRAP. The V gene lost 7 bases and the J gene lost 0 bases, with 19 bases spanning the gap. CDR3: CASAWHPTTGSYNEQFF. The CDR3 nucleotides read TGTGCTAGTGCCTGGCACCCCACGACAGGCTCCTACAATGAGCAGTTCTTC. Using reference TRBV12-5 and TRBJ2-1 for the parts outside the CDR3, the full variable domain is DARVTQTPRHKVTEMGQEVTMRCQPILGHNTVFWYRQTMMQGLELLAYFRNRAPLDDSGMPKDRFSAEMPDATLATLKIQPSEPRDSAVYFCASAWHPTTGSYNEQFFGPGTRLTVL.

This chain connects TRBV6-5 to TRBJ2-7; 7 bases map to TRBD1. This CDR3 is built from 15 residues. From germline, CDR1 is MNHEY and CDR2 SVGAGI. V dropped 1 base and J dropped 1; count of bases not matched to a gene: 4. The CDR3 region is CASSYLGGGSYEQYF. The CDR3 DNA sequence: TGTGCCAGCAGTTACTTAGGGGGCGGTTCCTACGAGCAGTACTTC.

This chain links TRBV30 with TRBJ1-6; D is undetermined. The CDR3 contains 15 residues. V lost 3 bases and J 9 bases, leaving 18 bases between the germline ends. CDR1 and CDR2 from the germline V gene are GTSNPN and SVGIG (reference sequence). In DNA, the CDR3 is TGTGCCTGGAGACAGAGGGTCGCCAAACCTTCACCCCTCCACTTT. Translation: CAWRQRVAKPSPLHF. The full variable domain, in which reference TRBV30 and TRBJ1-6 provide the parts outside the CDR3, is SQTIHQWPATLVQPVGSPLSLECTVEGTSNPNLYWYRQAAGRGLQLLFYSVGIGQISSEVPQNLSASRPQDRQFILSSKKLLLSDSGFYLCAWRQRVAKPSPLHFGNGTRLTVT.

This chain connects TRBV2 to TRBJ2-7; 9 nucleotides line up with TRBD1. This CDR3 is built from 14 residues. Germline V gene data show CDR1 as SNHLY and CDR2 as FYNNEI. The junction had 7 bases not matched to a gene; V was cut back by 5 bases and J by 5 bases. The CDR3 loop is CASSKRDRVHEQYF. The CDR3 DNA reads TGTGCCAGCAGTAAAAGGGACAGGGTCCACGAGCAGTACTTC.

A single count supports this clone. V gene TRBV10-3 combines with J gene TRBJ1-2; TRBD1 aligns across 7 bases. Germline V lookup: CDR1 ENHRY, CDR2 SYGVKD. J gave up 4 bases and V 8 bases, and 10 bases lay outside the gene matches. This CDR3 region has 14 residues. As DNA, the CDR3 is TGTGCCATCTCACCGGGCGACAGGGTCTATGGCTACACCTTC. This gives the protein CAISPGDRVYGYTF.

This rearrangement joins TRBV10-3 to TRBJ2-3; D is ambiguous. The germline CDR1 and CDR2 sequences are ENHRY and SYGVKD. The CDR3 runs 14 residues. Deletions cut 6 bases from V and 2 bases from J, with 12 bases between. CDR3 sequence reads: CAISPSDVTDTQYF. For the CDR3, the DNA is TGTGCCATCAGCCCTTCCGATGTCACAGATACGCAGTATTTT.